One sample yielded the 8 T cell receptor beta chains listed below, sequenced in a study of neoadjuvant anti-PD-1 for oral cavity cancer. Generated by immunoSEQ multiplex PCR, the TCRdb table keeps only in-frame clones and is missing some. The data contain 14,000 or so clones, more than 65% of them singletons. Documented time point: after neoadjuvant nivolumab, at surgical resection. This sample comprised PBMCs, obtained after nivolumab (anti-PD-1) treatment. These receptors came from a person aged 35 to 85 with oral cavity squamous cell carcinoma.

The genes are TRBV27 and TRBJ1-5; TRBD1 matches 8 bases. This CDR3 has 14 amino acids. Germline CDR1 and CDR2: MNHEY and SMNVEV (reference sequence). The J segment lost 6 bases and the V segment lost 5 bases, leaving 6 bases of the junction unmatched. This CDR3 reads CASSLRQGLQPQHF. CDR3 nucleotide sequence: TGTGCCAGCAGTCTGCGACAGGGGCTTCAGCCCCAGCATTTT.

The chain links TRBV29-1 to TRBJ1-3; D uncertain. Trimming left V 4 bases short and J 1 base short, with 11 bases between. CDR1 and CDR2 from the germline V gene are SQVTM and ANQGSEA. The CDR3 covers 14 residues. For the CDR3, the DNA is TGCAGCGTTGGGGGAGGGAAATCTGGAAACACCATATATTTT. It specifies CSVGGGKSGNTIYF.

V and J are TRBV30 and TRBJ1-4; tentative D call: TRBD1 (6 bases). The CDR3 is 14 amino acids. V lost 4 bases to trimming and J lost 2 bases, with 11 bases between them. Germline CDR1 reads GTSNPN; CDR2 reads SVGIG (reference sequence). For the CDR3, the DNA is TGTGCCTGGAAAGGGGGAGGTACTAATGAAAAACTGTTTTTT. This codes for CAWKGGGTNEKLFF.

The chain joins TRBV11-2 to TRBJ1-1; D might be TRBD1 (6 bases). This CDR3 comprises 16 residues. Germline CDR1 is SGHAT and CDR2 is FQNNGV. Trimming stripped 1 base from V and 1 base from J, with 13 bases between. DNA for the CDR3: TGTGCCAGCAGCTTAGCCCTACAAGGGGGGAACACTGAAGCTTTCTTT. Protein sequence: CASSLALQGGNTEAFF.

The chain uses TRBV27 and TRBJ2-7; the D gene is possibly TRBD2 (6 bases). V lost 0 bases and J 2 bases, leaving 11 bases between the germline ends. The germline V gene has CDR1 MNHEY and CDR2 SMNVEV (reference sequence). The CDR3 spans 15 residues. CDR3 sequence (DNA): TGTGCCAGCAGTTTATCGGTGGGAGGAACCTACGAGCAGTACTTC. Translated, it gives CASSLSVGGTYEQYF.

This rearrangement joins TRBV9 to TRBJ2-5; TRBD1 agrees at 7 bases. Germline assignment: CDR1 SGDLS and CDR2 YYNGEE. The CDR3 is 15 amino acids. Trimming removed 3 bases from V and 5 bases from J; junction bases left unmatched: 10. Here the CDR3 DNA reads TGTGCCAGCAGCGCTCAGGGGGAAAGCTGGGAGACCCAGTACTTC. Residues: CASSAQGESWETQYF.

The CDR3 DNA reads TGTGCCAGCAGCCAAGACTCCGCCTCCTACAATGAGCAGTTCTTC. Protein sequence: CASSQDSASYNEQFF. The rearrangement joins TRBV4-2 to TRBJ2-1; no clear D. The germline gives CDR1 LGHNA, CDR2 YNFKEQ. With 0 bases removed from V and 0 bases from J, the gap between germline ends came to 6 bases. The CDR3 length is 15 residues.

The genes are TRBV7-2 and TRBJ1-2; TRBD1 matches at 7 bases. The V and J ends lost 0 bases and 5 bases, in that order; junction bases with no gene match: 6. Germline values: CDR1 SGHTA, CDR2 FQGNSA. The CDR3 totals 15 residues. The CDR3 coding sequence is TGTGCCAGCAGCTTAGCGACAGGGTTTGAATATGGCTACACCTTC. Translation gives CASSLATGFEYGYTF.